The clone carrying this T cell receptor (beta chain) was counted at least ten times. Its antigen remains unknown. There were no patients who had received any treatment before thyroid surgery. In the original processing: CDR3 was compared across clinicopathological groups, and the resulting differences were used to build a distant-metastasis classifier for papillary thyroid cancer. TCRdb re-called the PCR reads through MiXCR. V and J calls and clone size were set by TCRdb, not the authors. Of roughly 61,000 clones in the sample, just over 4% were seen once. This entry belongs to a study of metastatic and nonmetastatic thyroid tumors. As for the study in general: Across peripheral blood and tumor or nodule tissue samples taken from malignant and benign thyroid patients, the repertoires were compared with one another.

Study results and limitations: Compared with benign nodules, malignant thyroid tumors were reported to have significantly higher TCR beta diversity in both blood and tumor.

V was clipped by 4 bases and J by 7 bases; unmatched bases: 10. Germline V gives CDR1 SGHRS, CDR2 YFSETQ. The CDR3 contains 15 residues. The TCR comes from a female donor with papillary thyroid cancer or a benign thyroid nodule (not recorded which). Some clones in this sample may be carry-over from other donors' samples. The chain has TRBV5-1 and TRBJ1-2, with TRBD1 identical over 10 bases. Input material: blood. CDR3 amino acids: CASSPQGTGEGGYTF. Here the CDR3 DNA reads TGCGCCAGCAGCCCGCAAGGGACAGGGGAAGGTGGCTACACCTTC.